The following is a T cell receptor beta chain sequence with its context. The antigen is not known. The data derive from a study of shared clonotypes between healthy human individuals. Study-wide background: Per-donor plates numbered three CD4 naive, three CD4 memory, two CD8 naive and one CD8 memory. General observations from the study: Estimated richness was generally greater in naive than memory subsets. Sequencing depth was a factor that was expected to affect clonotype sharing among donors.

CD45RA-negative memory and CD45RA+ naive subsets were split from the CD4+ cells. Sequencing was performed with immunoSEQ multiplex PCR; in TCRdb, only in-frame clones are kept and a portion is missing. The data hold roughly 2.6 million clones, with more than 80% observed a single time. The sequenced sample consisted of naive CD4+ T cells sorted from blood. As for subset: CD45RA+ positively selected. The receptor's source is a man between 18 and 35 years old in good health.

CDR3 in amino acids: CASSHSGTAYF. In nucleotides, the CDR3 is TGTGCCAGCAGCCATTCCGGGACAGCTTACTTC. The rearrangement joins TRBV14 to TRBJ2-7; 7 bases line up with TRBD1. The ends lost 3 bases at V and 13 bases at J; junction bases unmatched: 6. CDR3 length: 11 residues. Germline V lookup: CDR1 SGHDN, CDR2 FVKESK. Supplemented by reference TRBV14 and TRBJ2-7, the full variable domain reads EAGVTQFPSHSVIEKGQTVTLRCDPISGHDNLYWYRRVMGKEIKFLLHFVKESKQDESGMPNNRFLAERTGGTYSTLKVQPAELEDSGVYFCASSHSGTAYFGPGTRLTVT.